This T cell receptor beta chain was sequenced for a study of T cells in Graves' hyperthyroidism and ophthalmopathy. CDR3 length: 15 residues. After removal of 1 base from V and 7 bases from J, the junction contained 5 bases not matched to a gene. Germline values: CDR1 MNHNS, CDR2 SASEGT. Overall study results and limits: Blood samples included most of the expanded thyroid clonotypes exceeding 0.001.

As concerns this clonotype: The target antigen is unknown. With a much larger clone just one base away, this may be a read error. This CDR3 is missing its conserved last phenylalanine or tryptophan, likely due to a read error.

RNA transcripts were the template for amplifying TCR beta CDR3 regions. Researchers ran a first-round RT-PCR on the TCR CDR3 using the HTBI primer set. TCRdb re-called the multiplex PCR reads with MiXCR, one entry per CDR3 protein. This sample has approximately 270,000 distinct CDR3 sequences, with more than 12% found just once. This clonotype originated in a woman aged 40 to 50 with Graves' hyperthyroidism that later progressed to Graves' ophthalmopathy. The chain has TRBV6-1 and TRBJ2-1, with 9 nucleotides matching TRBD1. Sequenced: blood. CDR3 in amino acids: CASSEGTGALNEQFL. For the CDR3, the DNA is TGTGCCAGCAGTGAAGGGACAGGGGCACTTAATGAGCAGTTCCTC.